The entry below gives a single TCR beta chain sequence along with its context. Its antigen is unknown. This record comes from a study of T cell repertoires in cytomegalovirus infection. Study in general: CMV infection together with matching HLA type was indicated by public TCR beta signatures. General study points: Of the TCR beta families, the public ones yielded a cumulative frequency that identified carriers of CMV plus the relevant HLA. Predominance within the ex vivo response was attributable to HLA-C-restricted CMV-specific TCR beta clonotypes.

V lost 0 bases to trimming and J lost 5 bases, with 15 bases between them. From germline, CDR1 is LGHNA and CDR2 YNFKEQ. This CDR3 region has 16 residues. Each CDR3 protein is one row after TCRdb ran MiXCR on the reads. The repertoire includes about 310,000 distinct CDR3 sequences, 15% to 20% of them detected once, and approximately 12% sits in the top ten. Sequencing was performed on PBMCs. The genes are TRBV4-2 and TRBJ2-3; D possibly corresponds to TRBD1 (7 bases). This clonotype originated in a human donor in good health (CMV status not recorded). Some clones in this sample may be carry-over from other donors' samples. CDR3 DNA sequence: TGTGCCAGCAGCCAAGACACAGGGCAGGGGGGAGATACGCAGTATTTT. Amino acids: CASSQDTGQGGDTQYF.